This entry lists 7 T cell receptor beta chains sequenced from one sample in a study of blood T cell repertoires in COVID-19. The repertoire was sequenced with immunoSEQ multiplex PCR; TCRdb's copy has only in-frame clones and lacks some. This table has roughly 16,000 clones, under 90% appearing once. Sequencing was done on a sample of peripheral blood. The receptors derive from a human donor with active COVID-19. The donor label of this sample is uncertain.

This clone was found a few times. The chain joins TRBV9 to TRBJ1-6; 7 nucleotides agree with TRBD1. CDR1 and CDR2 from the germline V gene are SGDLS and YYNGEE. The CDR3 extends over 15 amino acids. Trimming removed 7 bases from V and 3 bases from J; junction bases left unmatched: 7. The CDR3 coding sequence is TGTGCCAGCGGGACAGCCGATAACTATAATTCACCCCTCCACTTT. Translation gives CASGTADNYNSPLHF.

The chain links TRBV2 to TRBJ1-4; 7 nucleotides match TRBD1. The CDR3 is 14 amino acids. The germline CDR1 and CDR2 sequences are SNHLY and FYNNEI. V was clipped by 7 bases and J by 7 bases; unmatched bases: 9. The CDR3 sequence is CASIAGQVGEKLFF. The CDR3 bases are TGTGCCAGCATCGCCGGACAGGTCGGTGAAAAACTGTTTTTT.

This clone showed up just once. The rearrangement links TRBV6-5 to TRBJ1-2; 9 nucleotides align to TRBD1. The CDR3 runs 14 residues. J gave up 1 base and V 6 bases, and 3 bases lay outside the gene matches. Germline CDR1 is MNHEY and CDR2 is SVGAGI. CDR3 DNA: TGTGCCAGCAGACCGGACAGGGGTAACTATGGCTACACCTTC. Its protein is CASRPDRGNYGYTF.

A few counts support this clone. V and J are TRBV6-6 and TRBJ1-5; tentatively, D is TRBD1 (5 bases). V was cut by 8 bases and J by 7 bases, with 12 bases left in between. CDR3 length equals 12 residues. Germline values: CDR1 MNHNY, CDR2 SVGAGI (reference sequence). CDR3 sequence reads: CASGRGYQPQHF. For the CDR3, the DNA is TGTGCCAGCGGGCGGGGGTACCAGCCCCAGCATTTT.

V gene TRBV6-5 combines with J gene TRBJ2-7, with TRBD1 identical over 9 bases. The CDR3 totals 14 residues. The V gene's germline CDR1 is MNHEY and CDR2 SVGAGI. V dropped 7 bases and J dropped 6; count of bases not matched to a gene: 10. CDR3 in DNA: TGTGCCAGCACAGAAAAGACAGGGGGAGGCGAGCAGTACTTC. This codes for CASTEKTGGGEQYF.

This rearrangement joins TRBV11-2 to TRBJ2-5, with D tentatively TRBD2 (5 bases). Germline V gene sequence: CDR1 SGHAT, CDR2 FQNNGV. Trimming stripped 5 bases from V and 0 bases from J, with 16 bases between. This CDR3 region has 16 residues. CDR3 in DNA: TGTGCCAGCAGCGGACGGGAAACAGCGTACCAAGAGACCCAGTACTTC. Translating it yields CASSGRETAYQETQYF.

This rearrangement joins TRBV6-6 to TRBJ2-7, with a weak D call TRBD1 (5 bases). V lost 10 bases and J lost 4, with 14 bases in between. The CDR3 covers 12 residues. CDR1 is MNHNY, CDR2 SVGAGI, per germline (reference sequence). The CDR3 here is CATKGSGYEQYF. As DNA, the CDR3 is TGTGCCACCAAAGGCTCAGGGTACGAGCAGTACTTC.